The 31 T cell receptor beta chains given below trace back to one sample, sequenced in a study of shared clonotypes between healthy human individuals. Using immunoSEQ multiplex PCR, the repertoire was profiled, and TCRdb retains in-frame clones only, with some absent. The table has around 2.1 million clones, approximately 94% seen once. The specimen was naive CD4+ T cells sorted from blood. Documented subset: CD45RA+ positively selected. The source is a man aged 18 to 30 in good health.

The chain uses TRBV5-1 and TRBJ2-1, with a weak D call TRBD1 (6 bases). Deletions cut 4 bases from V and 0 bases from J, with 14 bases between. Germline assignment: CDR1 SGHRS and CDR2 YFSETQ. The CDR3 consists of 16 residues. CDR3 sequence: CASSMTGLSSYNEQFF. The CDR3 DNA reads as TGCGCCAGCAGCATGACAGGACTTAGCTCCTACAATGAGCAGTTCTTC. Drawing the rest from reference TRBV5-1 and TRBJ2-1, the complete variable domain is KAGVTQTPRYLIKTRGQQVTLSCSPISGHRSVSWYQQTPGQGLQFLFEYFSETQRNKGNFPGRFSGRQFSNSRSEMNVSTLELGDSALYLCASSMTGLSSYNEQFFGPGTRLTVL.

The CDR3, as DNA: TGTGCCTGGGGGGGAGGGGTCCCTCTCTCCTACGAGCAGTACTTC. As protein: CAWGGGVPLSYEQYF. The chain uses TRBV30 and TRBJ2-7, with TRBD2 matching 7 bases. The CDR3 consists of 15 residues. J was trimmed by 0 bases and V by 5 bases; bases with no gene match: 10. Germline CDR1 is GTSNPN and CDR2 is SVGIG (reference sequence).

The rearrangement links TRBV19 to TRBJ2-1; the D is unclear. Germline lookup yields CDR1 LNHDA and CDR2 SQIVND (reference sequence). The CDR3 length is 12 residues. V was cut by 10 bases and J by 4 bases, with 11 bases left in between. CDR3 coding DNA: TGTGCCACCTCGGACGGTTACAATGAGCAGTTCTTC. It specifies CATSDGYNEQFF. Full variable domain (outside the CDR3, taken from reference TRBV19 and TRBJ2-1): DGGITQSPKYLFRKEGQNVTLSCEQNLNHDAMYWYRQDPGQGLRLIYYSQIVNDFQKGDIAEGYSVSREKKESFPLTVTSAQKNPTAFYLCATSDGYNEQFFGPGTRLTVL.

This clone appeared a single time. V is TRBV6-1 and J is TRBJ2-2; D is uncertain. Germline assignment: CDR1 MNHNS and CDR2 SASEGT. This CDR3 has 13 amino acids. With 6 bases removed from V and 5 bases from J, the gap between germline ends came to 10 bases. The CDR3 spells CASRAYDTGELFF. CDR3 DNA sequence: TGTGCCAGCAGAGCATACGATACCGGGGAGCTGTTTTTT.

The chain combines TRBV27 with TRBJ1-1; 8 bases map to TRBD1. The germline CDR1 and CDR2 sequences are MNHEY and SMNVEV (reference sequence). Trimming at V came to 8 bases and at J to 3 bases, leaving 8 bases not matched to a gene. CDR3 size: 14 residues. Here the CDR3 reads CASGPDRVDTEAFF. The CDR3 DNA sequence: TGTGCCAGCGGACCGGACAGGGTCGACACTGAAGCTTTCTTT.

This clone occurred once. The chain has TRBV5-1 and TRBJ1-5; D is ambiguous. This CDR3 region has 13 residues. Germline V gene lookup returns CDR1 SGHRS and CDR2 YFSETQ. Trimming left V 3 bases short and J 7 bases short, with 11 bases between. The DNA for the CDR3 is TGCGCCAGCAGCTCAATGCTGGGCCAGCCCCAGCATTTT. Encoded protein: CASSSMLGQPQHF.

This clone was observed a few times. Other DNA sequences in the same sample also yield this CDR3. CDR3 sequence reads: CASSPGQLYGYTF. CDR3 bases: TGTGCCAGCAGCCCGGGACAGCTCTATGGCTACACCTTC. The chain links TRBV5-6 to TRBJ1-2; 7 bases match TRBD1. The CDR3 has 13 residues. With V trimmed by 4 bases and J by 4 bases, 4 bases remained unmatched. CDR1 is SGHDT and CDR2 is YYEEEE in the germline V gene.

The chain couples TRBV7-9 to TRBJ2-1; D is unresolved. The CDR3 is 13 residues long. Trimming pared 5 bases from V and 0 bases from J, leaving 5 bases between. The germline V gene encodes CDR1 SEHNR and CDR2 FQNEAQ (reference sequence). The chain's CDR3 is CASSTSSYNEQFF. The CDR3 DNA follows: TGTGCCAGCAGCACGAGCTCCTACAATGAGCAGTTCTTC.

The V gene is TRBV27, the J gene TRBJ2-4; D is tentatively TRBD1 or TRBD2 (5 bases each). V was shortened by 2 bases and J by 3 bases, with 11 bases between the two germline ends. The CDR3 runs 15 residues. From germline, CDR1 is MNHEY and CDR2 SMNVEV (reference sequence). In nucleotides, the CDR3 is TGTGCCAGCAGTTTAGTGGGACCGGGCAAAAACATTCAGTACTTC. Protein sequence: CASSLVGPGKNIQYF.

The chain joins TRBV21-1 to TRBJ1-3; TRBD1, the table's D call, was not compared with the DNA. TRBV21-1 has pseudogene status. The CDR3 sequence is 20 residues long. The CDR3 DNA reads TGTGCCAGCAGCTTCCGCAGGGGGCTCTTTAACTGGAACTCTGGAAACACCATATATTTT. It is translated as CASSFRRGLFNWNSGNTIYF.

The chain uses TRBV27 and TRBJ2-2; D is uncertain. Germline-derived CDR1 and CDR2 are MNHEY and SMNVEV (reference sequence). Trimming removed 6 bases at V and 5 bases at J, with 10 bases between. The CDR3 is 13 residues long. In DNA, the CDR3 is TGTGCCAGCAGCCGTCTGTTAACCGGGGAGCTGTTTTTT. It specifies CASSRLLTGELFF.

The chain joins TRBV11-2 to TRBJ2-1; D is unclear. The ends were cut back, 0 bases at V and 8 bases at J, with 14 bases in the middle. Germline lookup yields CDR1 SGHAT and CDR2 FQNNGV. CDR3 length equals 15 residues. In nucleotides, the CDR3 is TGTGCCAGCAGCTTAGAACTCTCGTACGGCGATGAGCAGTTCTTC. Protein product: CASSLELSYGDEQFF. Using reference TRBV11-2 and TRBJ2-1 for the parts outside the CDR3, the full variable domain is EAGVAQSPRYKIIEKRQSVAFWCNPISGHATLYWYQQILGQGPKLLIQFQNNGVVDDSQLPKDRFSAERLKGVDSTLKIQPAKLEDSAVYLCASSLELSYGDEQFFGPGTRLTVL.

The chain joins TRBV30 to TRBJ2-1; D uncertain. CDR3 size: 12 residues. Germline CDR1 reads GTSNPN; CDR2 reads SVGIG (reference sequence). The V end was cut by 1 base, the J end by 9 bases, with 10 bases between. The CDR3 reads CAWSGGEIEQFF. The DNA of the CDR3 is TGTGCCTGGAGTGGAGGTGAAATTGAGCAGTTCTTC.

The rearrangement joins TRBV10-2 to TRBJ1-1; no definite D call. This CDR3 region has 13 residues. V lost 6 bases and J lost 7, with 15 bases in between. Germline V gene sequence: CDR1 WSHSY, CDR2 SAAADI. The CDR3 protein is CASSKLDRREAFF. Here the CDR3 DNA reads TGCGCCAGCAGCAAACTCGACCGCCGTGAAGCTTTCTTT.

A single count supports this clone. The sample contains more than one DNA sequence encoding this CDR3. The chain's CDR3 is CASRVQGPGNTIYF. CDR3 sequence (DNA): TGCGCCAGCAGAGTACAGGGCCCTGGAAACACCATATATTTT. The chain employs TRBV5-1 and TRBJ1-3; perhaps TRBD1 as D (6 bases). Trimming removed 5 bases from V and 2 bases from J, with 11 bases in between. The CDR3 loop spans 14 amino acids. Germline CDR1 reads SGHRS; CDR2 reads YFSETQ.

The genes are TRBV15 and TRBJ1-5, with a weak D call TRBD1 (6 bases). Looked up from germline, CDR1 is LNHNV and CDR2 is YYDKDF (reference sequence). The CDR3 runs 17 residues. V lost 1 base and J 1 base, leaving 14 bases between the germline ends. The CDR3 DNA sequence: TGTGCCACCAGCAGAGGAGAACAGGGCTCGAGCAATCAGCCCCAGCATTTT. It translates to CATSRGEQGSSNQPQHF.

CDR3 bases: TGCGCCAGCAGCCAAGAAACCGCGGGAGCCTACGAGCAGTACTTC. This encodes CASSQETAGAYEQYF. J is TRBJ2-7 and V is TRBV4-1, with 7 bases matching TRBD2. This CDR3 contains 15 residues. V gave up 0 bases and J gave up 2 bases; unmatched junction bases: 4. Germline CDR1 reads MGHRA; CDR2 reads YSYEKL.

The V and J genes are TRBV14 and TRBJ1-3; perhaps TRBD1 as D (5 bases). V shed 1 base and J shed 0 bases, with 10 bases lying between them. This CDR3 is built from 16 residues. CDR1 and CDR2 from the germline V gene are SGHDN and FVKESK. The CDR3 region has the DNA TGTGCCAGCAGCCAAGTTGGGGGTAACTCTGGAAACACCATATATTTT. It yields the protein CASSQVGGNSGNTIYF.

V usage is TRBV5-1 and J usage is TRBJ1-1, with no clear D. Germline V gives CDR1 SGHRS, CDR2 YFSETQ. Trimming cost V 1 base and J 2 bases, with 9 bases left between them. The CDR3 has 14 residues. This CDR3 is CASSLYGTNTEAFF. CDR3 nucleotides: TGCGCCAGCAGCTTGTACGGAACAAACACTGAAGCTTTCTTT.

The gene calls are TRBV7-2 and TRBJ2-7, with D perhaps being TRBD1 or TRBD2 (5 bases each). The CDR3 runs 15 residues. The germline V gene encodes CDR1 SGHTA and CDR2 FQGNSA. V shed 1 base and J shed 3 bases, with 13 bases lying between them. The CDR3: CASSLDGATNYEQYF. The DNA of the CDR3 is TGTGCCAGCAGCTTAGACGGGGCCACCAACTACGAGCAGTACTTC. Together with reference TRBV7-2 and TRBJ2-7, the CDR3 gives the full variable domain: GAGVSQSPSNKVTEKGKDVELRCDPISGHTALYWYRQSLGQGLEFLIYFQGNSAPDKSGLPSDRFSAERTGGSVSTLTIQRTQQEDSAVYLCASSLDGATNYEQYFGPGTRLTVT.

As to this clone: This sample includes further DNA sequences coding for the same CDR3. This sequence joins TRBV5-1 and TRBJ1-1, with TRBD1 identical over 7 bases. V gave up 0 bases and J gave up 5 bases; unmatched junction bases: 4. This CDR3 comprises 14 residues. The germline V gene encodes CDR1 SGHRS and CDR2 YFSETQ. Here the CDR3 DNA reads TGCGCCAGCAGCTTGGAGGGGGCTAAGACTGAAGCTTTCTTT. It yields the protein CASSLEGAKTEAFF. Combining the CDR3 with reference TRBV5-1 and TRBJ1-1 gives the whole variable domain KAGVTQTPRYLIKTRGQQVTLSCSPISGHRSVSWYQQTPGQGLQFLFEYFSETQRNKGNFPGRFSGRQFSNSRSEMNVSTLELGDSALYLCASSLEGAKTEAFFGQGTRLTVV.

The chain joins TRBV5-1 to TRBJ2-1; tentative D call: TRBD1 (5 bases). Germline V lookup: CDR1 SGHRS, CDR2 YFSETQ. The CDR3 is 14 amino acids. The ends were cut back, 4 bases at V and 7 bases at J, with 15 bases in the middle. CDR3 sequence: CASSGAQALNEQFF. CDR3 in DNA: TGCGCCAGCAGCGGGGCCCAGGCGTTGAATGAGCAGTTCTTC. Drawing the rest from reference TRBV5-1 and TRBJ2-1, the complete variable domain is KAGVTQTPRYLIKTRGQQVTLSCSPISGHRSVSWYQQTPGQGLQFLFEYFSETQRNKGNFPGRFSGRQFSNSRSEMNVSTLELGDSALYLCASSGAQALNEQFFGPGTRLTVL.

This chain links TRBV28 with TRBJ1-5; 9 positions agree with TRBD1. The germline gives CDR1 MDHEN, CDR2 SYDVKM. This CDR3 is 15 amino acids long. J gave up 3 bases and V 6 bases, and 6 bases lay outside the gene matches. CDR3 protein: CASRWTGETNQPQHF. The DNA of the CDR3 is TGTGCCAGCAGGTGGACAGGGGAGACCAATCAGCCCCAGCATTTT.

This clone was found once. The chain employs TRBV2 and TRBJ2-7, with 7 bases aligning to TRBD2. After removal of 8 bases from V and 0 bases from J, the junction contained 4 bases not matched to a gene. This CDR3 is 13 amino acids long. Germline loops: CDR1 SNHLY, CDR2 FYNNEI. As DNA, the CDR3 is TGTGCCAGCCTACTAGCGAGCTCCTACGAGCAGTACTTC. It encodes CASLLASSYEQYF. The full variable domain, completed using reference TRBV2 and TRBJ2-7, is EPEVTQTPSHQVTQMGQEVILRCVPISNHLYFYWYRQILGQKVEFLVSFYNNEISEKSEIFDDQFSVERPDGSNFTLKIRSTKLEDSAMYFCASLLASSYEQYFGPGTRLTVT.

The rearrangement joins TRBV5-1 to TRBJ2-5; tentatively, D is TRBD1 (6 bases). The CDR3 sequence is 14 residues long. In germline, CDR1 is SGHRS, CDR2 YFSETQ. V lost 0 bases to trimming and J lost 5 bases, with 11 bases between them. The CDR3 coding sequence is TGCGCCAGCAGCTTGGGACAGGAGTGGGAGACCCAGTACTTC. It specifies CASSLGQEWETQYF.

The sample holds one count of this clone. J is TRBJ1-2 and V is TRBV28; 9 bases fit TRBD1. CDR3 length: 14 residues. The V segment lost 5 bases and the J segment 3 bases; nucleotides outside the gene matches: 4. Looked up from germline, CDR1 is MDHEN and CDR2 is SYDVKM. The CDR3, as DNA: TGTGCCAGCAGTGTAGGGACAGGGTACTATGGCTACACCTTC. Translating it yields CASSVGTGYYGYTF.

The DNA for the CDR3 is TGTGCCAGCAGCTTAGCGAGTAAAGAGGTTCGGGCCACTGAAGCTTTCTTT. It is translated as CASSLASKEVRATEAFF. The gene calls are TRBV7-8 and TRBJ1-1, with unresolved D. The CDR3 loop spans 17 amino acids. Between the trimmed V and J ends, which lost 0 bases and 4 bases, there was a span of 18 bases. Germline V gene data show CDR1 as SGHVS and CDR2 as FQNEAQ.

This clone was seen more than once but under ten times. The rearrangement joins TRBV9 to TRBJ1-6, with D uncertain. Germline lookup yields CDR1 SGDLS and CDR2 YYNGEE. The CDR3 runs to 13 residues. V lost 3 bases and J 4 bases, leaving 5 bases between the germline ends. CDR3 nucleotide sequence: TGTGCCAGCAGCGGGGCTTATAATTCACCCCTCCACTTT. Translating it yields CASSGAYNSPLHF.

The chain carries TRBV12-1 and TRBJ2-7; no check of the table's D call, TRBD2, against the DNA was made. TRBV12-1 counts as a pseudogene. This CDR3 has 15 residues. CDR3: CASSRPPRGDYEQYF. CDR3 sequence (DNA): TGTGCCAGCAGCCGACCCCCGCGGGGGGACTACGAGCAGTACTTC.

This sequence joins TRBV6-5 and TRBJ1-5, with D maybe TRBD1 (5 bases). Trimming stripped 6 bases from V and 2 bases from J, with 14 bases between. The CDR3 has 15 residues. CDR1 is MNHEY, CDR2 SVGAGI, per germline. The CDR3: CASRRGPTGNQPQHF. The CDR3 nucleotides read TGTGCCAGCAGACGGGGACCTACTGGCAATCAGCCCCAGCATTTT.

Note on this clone: Within the sample, other DNA sequences also encode this same CDR3. CDR3 in amino acids: CASSYSGPDTEAFF. In nucleotides, the CDR3 is TGTGCCAGCAGTTACTCCGGACCCGATACTGAAGCTTTCTTT. The rearrangement uses TRBV6-6 and TRBJ1-1; D uncertain. Germline V gene lookup returns CDR1 MNHNY and CDR2 SVGAGI (reference sequence). Trimming took off 0 bases at V and 5 bases at J, with 10 bases between the two ends. The CDR3 is 14 residues long.